This TCR beta chain was recovered during a study of T cells after yellow fever vaccination. Study results and caveats: At around 95% for CD4 and 70% to 90% for CD8, most primary-vaccination clones showed up again after the booster.

This CDR3 is built from 12 residues. V dropped 3 bases and J dropped 4 bases, with 9 bases sitting between them. CDR1 and CDR2 from the germline V gene are SQVTM and ANQGSEA. Each CDR3 protein is one row after TCRdb ran MiXCR on the 5' RACE reads. Seen here are a few hundred thousand distinct CDR3 sequences, over 5% observed once, and the top ten hold 15%. This clonotype was recorded a few times. The antigen remains unidentified. This sequence joins TRBV29-1 and TRBJ1-1; tentative D call: TRBD1 (5 bases). The clonotype comes from a man aged 25-40 years who received the YFV17D yellow fever vaccine. This material consisted of PBMCs, taken 5 days after the yellow fever booster vaccination. The CDR3 coding sequence is TGCAGCGTTGACAGGGAAGGCACTGAAGCTTTCTTT. Encoded protein: CSVDREGTEAFF.